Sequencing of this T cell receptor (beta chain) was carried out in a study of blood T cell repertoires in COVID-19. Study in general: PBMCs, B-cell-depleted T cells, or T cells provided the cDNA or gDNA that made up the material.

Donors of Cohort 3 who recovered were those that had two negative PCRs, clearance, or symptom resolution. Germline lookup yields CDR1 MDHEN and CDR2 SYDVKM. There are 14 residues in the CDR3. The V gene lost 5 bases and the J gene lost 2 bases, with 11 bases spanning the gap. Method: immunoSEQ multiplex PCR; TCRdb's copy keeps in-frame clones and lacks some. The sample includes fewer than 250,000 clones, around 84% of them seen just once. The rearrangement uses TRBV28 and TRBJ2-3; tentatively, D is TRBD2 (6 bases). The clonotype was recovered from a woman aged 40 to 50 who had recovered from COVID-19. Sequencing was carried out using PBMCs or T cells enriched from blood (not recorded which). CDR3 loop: CASSPRGSTDTQYF. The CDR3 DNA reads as TGTGCCAGCAGTCCGCGGGGCTCCACAGATACGCAGTATTTT.